This T cell receptor beta chain was captured by sequencing in a study of blood T cell repertoires in COVID-19. About the research overall: Sample material is recorded as cDNA or gDNA derived from T cells, B-cell-depleted T cells, or PBMCs.

This CDR3 has 16 amino acids. Germline CDR1 reads SGHRS; CDR2 reads YFSETQ. J gave up 0 bases and V 0 bases, and 5 bases lay outside the gene matches. Per the original data handling: Using reference gene primer amplification, nucleated cell counts were estimated. The table came from immunoSEQ multiplex PCR; TCRdb's copy has only in-frame clones and leaves some out. The D gene and trimming were derived from the DNA, and the V and J assignments and clone size from that table. The sample gives a few hundred thousand clones, less than 90% of which show up once; 4.2% is in the top ten. The sequence was collected from a man in his sixties with acute or convalescent COVID-19. Sequencing was carried out using peripheral blood. V and J are TRBV5-1 and TRBJ1-2, with 7 bases matching TRBD1. The CDR3 DNA reads TGCGCCAGCAGCTTGGCCCCGGGACAGTCTAACTATGGCTACACCTTC. This encodes CASSLAPGQSNYGYTF. Full variable domain (outside the CDR3, taken from reference TRBV5-1 and TRBJ1-2): KAGVTQTPRYLIKTRGQQVTLSCSPISGHRSVSWYQQTPGQGLQFLFEYFSETQRNKGNFPGRFSGRQFSNSRSEMNVSTLELGDSALYLCASSLAPGQSNYGYTFGSGTRLTVV.